Shown below are 27 T cell receptor beta chains from a single sample sequenced in a study of blood T cell repertoires in COVID-19. Clones were sequenced by immunoSEQ multiplex PCR, and TCRdb holds only the in-frame ones, with some missing. This table has 65,000 to 90,000 clones, about 89% appearing once. The sample consisted of peripheral blood. The receptors were gathered from a man aged 45-65 years with acute or convalescent COVID-19.

The chain uses TRBV6-1 and TRBJ1-2, with D possibly being TRBD1 (6 bases). This CDR3 spans 15 amino acids. Germline values: CDR1 MNHNS, CDR2 SASEGT. Between the trimmed V and J ends, which lost 2 bases and 6 bases, there was a span of 16 bases. The CDR3 nucleotides read TGTGCCAGCAGTGAAAACCCGTCCGGGACAAATGGCTACACCTTC. It translates to CASSENPSGTNGYTF.

Of note for this clone: At one of its ends the junction is not consistent with the germline gene, which may arise from a read error. The gene calls are TRBV30 and TRBJ2-5, with D perhaps TRBD2 (6 bases). This CDR3 region has 15 residues. CDR1 and CDR2 (germline): GTSNPN, SVGIG (reference sequence). The CDR3 spells CAWSGPGGAQEAQYF. The CDR3 DNA reads as TGTGCCTGGAGTGGGCCGGGCGGGGCCCAAGAGGCCCAGTACTTC. The full variable domain, rest sourced from reference TRBV30 and TRBJ2-5, is SQTIHQWPATLVQPVGSPLSLECTVEGTSNPNLYWYRQAAGRGLQLLFYSVGIGQISSEVPQNLSASRPQDRQFILSSKKLLLSDSGFYLCAWSGPGGAQEAQYFGPGTRLLVL.

Points on this clone: This specimen includes other DNA sequences encoding the same CDR3. The V gene is TRBV7-2, the J gene TRBJ2-5; D is unclear. The CDR3 has 12 residues. Germline V gene sequence: CDR1 SGHTA, CDR2 FQGNSA. V was cut by 5 bases and J by 0 bases, with 4 bases left in between. CDR3 DNA: TGTGCCAGCAGCCCCTACCAAGAGACCCAGTACTTC. It translates to CASSPYQETQYF.

The chain uses TRBV20-1 and TRBJ1-1; D is unclear. The CDR3 is 11 amino acids. Germline V gene sequence: CDR1 DFQATT, CDR2 SNEGSKA (reference sequence). Trimming pared 5 bases from V and 1 base from J, leaving 5 bases between. The CDR3 sequence is CSAPGNTEAFF. The CDR3 nucleotides read TGCAGTGCTCCGGGGAACACTGAAGCTTTCTTT.

This sequence joins TRBV5-1 and TRBJ2-2; unclear D gene. CDR1 SGHRS and CDR2 YFSETQ come from the germline V gene. Trimming stripped 5 bases from V and 0 bases from J, with 11 bases between. This CDR3 comprises 15 residues. In DNA form, the CDR3 reads TGCGCCAGCAGGAAACAGAGTTCGAACACCGGGGAGCTGTTTTTT. Translation: CASRKQSSNTGELFF.

The genes are TRBV7-9 and TRBJ2-2; 11 bases line up with TRBD2. Germline V lookup: CDR1 SEHNR, CDR2 FQNEAQ (reference sequence). The ends lost 1 base at V and 4 bases at J; junction bases unmatched: 2. This CDR3 has 16 residues. The CDR3 protein is CASSLGGTSGTGELFF. The CDR3 coding sequence is TGTGCCAGCAGCTTAGGAGGGACTAGCGGCACCGGGGAGCTGTTTTTT.

The chain has TRBV2 and TRBJ1-6; 8 bases match TRBD1. V shed 6 bases, J shed 0 bases, and the junction held 4 bases outside the gene matches. CDR3 size: 16 residues. The V gene's germline CDR1 is SNHLY and CDR2 FYNNEI. The DNA for the CDR3 is TGTGCCAGCAGCCTTGGACAGGGCTCCTATAATTCACCCCTCCACTTT. This codes for CASSLGQGSYNSPLHF.

V is TRBV2 and J is TRBJ1-2; D is undetermined. Germline loops: CDR1 SNHLY, CDR2 FYNNEI. V gave up 3 bases and J gave up 8 bases, with 10 bases separating them. The CDR3 extends over 12 amino acids. The CDR3 sequence is CASSENRRGYTF. The CDR3 DNA reads as TGTGCCAGCAGTGAGAATAGGCGGGGCTACACCTTC.

This sequence joins TRBV5-4 and TRBJ2-1; unclear D gene. This CDR3 contains 11 residues. Germline lookup yields CDR1 SGHNT and CDR2 YYREEE (reference sequence). With 0 bases removed from V and 13 bases from J, the gap between germline ends came to 8 bases. The CDR3 nucleotides are TGTGCCAGCAGCTTGGACAAGTACCAGTTCTTC. The encoded protein is CASSLDKYQFF.

The rearrangement links TRBV7-9 to TRBJ1-2; 10 bases line up with TRBD1. Germline loops: CDR1 SEHNR, CDR2 FQNEAQ (reference sequence). Losses at the gene ends were 5 bases for V and 5 bases for J; bases not matched to a gene: 8. This CDR3 contains 15 residues. The DNA of the CDR3 is TGTGCCAGCAGCGACGGGCGGGGACAGGGGTATGGCTACACCTTC. It codes for CASSDGRGQGYGYTF.

The chain couples TRBV7-2 to TRBJ2-5; D is ambiguous. Germline V gives CDR1 SGHTA, CDR2 FQGNSA. The V end lost 5 bases, the J end lost 1 base, and 8 bases lay between the germline ends. There are 13 residues in the CDR3. CDR3 nucleotide sequence: TGTGCCAGCAGCGAGGTCCCCCAAGAGACCCAGTACTTC. It is translated as CASSEVPQETQYF.

The chain has TRBV9 and TRBJ2-2; weak D call: TRBD2 (6 bases). The CDR3 loop spans 13 amino acids. Germline-derived CDR1 and CDR2 are SGDLS and YYNGEE. V was clipped by 4 bases and J by 9 bases, with 13 bases between them. The CDR3 DNA sequence: TGTGCCAGCAGCCCCGGGGGTGGGAGGGAGCTGTTTTTT. Translating gives CASSPGGGRELFF.

V is TRBV11-3 and J is TRBJ2-2; D unclear. From germline, CDR1 is SGHNT and CDR2 YENEEA. The V end was cut by 1 base, the J end by 4 bases, with 7 bases between. This CDR3 is 14 amino acids long. The CDR3 DNA reads TGTGCCAGCAGCTTAGGGTCGAGCACCGGGGAGCTGTTTTTT. Translation: CASSLGSSTGELFF. Variable domain in full (rest from reference TRBV11-3 and TRBJ2-2): EAGVVQSPRYKIIEKKQPVAFWCNPISGHNTLYWYLQNLGQGPELLIRYENEEAVDDSQLPKDRFSAERLKGVDSTLKIQPAELGDSAVYLCASSLGSSTGELFFGEGSRLTVL.

The V call is TRBV7-9, the J call TRBJ1-2; no clear D gene. The CDR3 length is 14 residues. Per the germline V gene, CDR1 is SEHNR and CDR2 is FQNEAQ (reference sequence). Trimming took 2 bases from V and 7 from J, leaving 14 bases between them. CDR3 nucleotides: TGTGCCAGCAGCTTATTCGAGGGAATGGGTGGCTACACCTTC. Amino acid sequence: CASSLFEGMGGYTF.

V and J are TRBV10-3 and TRBJ1-1, with 9 bases lining up with TRBD1. The CDR3 covers 15 residues. CDR1 and CDR2 (germline): ENHRY, SYGVKD. Unmatched junction bases numbered 10, after V lost 6 bases and J lost 5 bases. The DNA for the CDR3 is TGTGCCATCAGGGTTGATGGGACAGGGAATACTGAAGCTTTCTTT. Protein sequence: CAIRVDGTGNTEAFF.

V and J are TRBV7-9 and TRBJ2-7; 10 positions match TRBD1. Germline-derived CDR1 and CDR2 are SEHNR and FQNEAQ (reference sequence). The CDR3 totals 15 residues. With 4 bases clipped from V and 5 bases from J, the junction kept 8 bases outside the gene matches. CDR3 DNA sequence: TGTGCCAGCAGCTCCCGACAGGGGGCTGTAAACGAGCAGTACTTC. This sequence encodes CASSSRQGAVNEQYF.

The chain recombines TRBV10-2 with TRBJ1-3; D possibly corresponds to TRBD1 (5 bases). Germline V gene lookup returns CDR1 WSHSY and CDR2 SAAADI. This CDR3 is 12 amino acids long. V gave up 8 bases and J gave up 4 bases, with 9 bases separating them. In nucleotides, the CDR3 is TGCGCCAGCCAGGGCTCGGGAAACACCATATATTTT. Its translation is CASQGSGNTIYF.

The chain has TRBV6-5 and TRBJ1-5, with 7 positions matching TRBD1. This CDR3 spans 15 amino acids. CDR1 and CDR2 from the germline V gene are MNHEY and SVGAGI. Trimming cost V 6 bases and J 3 bases; bases outside gene matches: 8. The DNA of the CDR3 is TGTGCCAGCAGCGCTACAGGGGCTGACAATCAGCCCCAGCATTTT. Translated, it gives CASSATGADNQPQHF.

The V call is TRBV7-6, the J call TRBJ2-2; no reliable D call. Trimming cost V 3 bases and J 8 bases, with 10 bases left between them. Germline-derived CDR1 and CDR2 are SGHVS and FNYEAQ. The CDR3 has 13 residues. The CDR3 DNA follows: TGTGCCAGCAGCTTGAAACCTAGAGGGGAGCTGTTTTTT. It encodes CASSLKPRGELFF.

The chain combines TRBV2 with TRBJ2-7, with D maybe TRBD1 (5 bases). The CDR3 is made up of 13 amino acids. Trimming took 8 bases from V and 3 from J, leaving 14 bases between them. Germline V CDR1 and CDR2: SNHLY, FYNNEI. CDR3 amino acids: CASAPDRHYEQYF. The DNA of the CDR3 is TGTGCCAGCGCTCCAGACAGACACTACGAGCAGTACTTC.

The chain is built from TRBV29-1 and TRBJ1-3; D unclear. Germline-derived CDR1 and CDR2 are SQVTM and ANQGSEA. V lost 4 bases and J lost 8, with 12 bases in between. The CDR3 consists of 12 residues. The CDR3 DNA sequence: TGCAGCGTTGCGACGCGGCACGACACCATATATTTT. Residues: CSVATRHDTIYF. Drawing the rest from reference TRBV29-1 and TRBJ1-3, the complete variable domain is SAVISQKPSRDICQRGTSLTIQCQVDSQVTMMFWYRQQPGQSLTLIATANQGSEATYESGFVIDKFPISRPNLTFSTLTVSNMSPEDSSIYLCSVATRHDTIYFGEGSWLTVV.

The chain carries TRBV10-3 and TRBJ2-4, with no clear D. Germline CDR1 ENHRY, CDR2 SYGVKD. CDR3 size: 15 residues. The ends were cut back, 3 bases at V and 0 bases at J, with 9 bases in the middle. The CDR3 is CAISDPRLAKNIQYF. The CDR3 DNA sequence: TGTGCCATCAGTGACCCCAGGTTAGCCAAAAACATTCAGTACTTC.

V gene TRBV3-1 (or the pseudogene TRBV3-2) combines with J gene TRBJ1-4; D is perhaps TRBD1 (5 bases). CDR1 and CDR2 (germline): LGHDT, YNNKEL (reference sequence). Trimming shortened V by 3 bases and J by 7 bases, and 12 bases separated the two germline ends. The CDR3 covers 14 residues. The CDR3 is CASSHRQGGEKLFF. The CDR3, as DNA: TGTGCCAGCAGCCATAGGCAGGGAGGTGAAAAACTGTTTTTT.

The chain recombines TRBV7-8 with TRBJ1-1; D is uncertain. Germline values: CDR1 SGHVS, CDR2 FQNEAQ. Between the trimmed V and J ends, which lost 5 bases and 2 bases, there was a span of 12 bases. CDR3 length: 14 residues. In DNA form, the CDR3 reads TGTGCCAGCAGCGGACTTATACCTAACACTGAAGCTTTCTTT. It is translated as CASSGLIPNTEAFF.

CDR3 bases: TGTGCCAGCAGTTTGCCGGGACAGGGGGCTCATGGCTACACCTTC. Translated: CASSLPGQGAHGYTF. The gene calls are TRBV28 and TRBJ1-2; the match to TRBD1 covers 12 bases. V lost 3 bases and J lost 6; bases outside the gene matches: 5. Germline lookup yields CDR1 MDHEN and CDR2 SYDVKM. This CDR3 contains 15 residues.

V and J are TRBV30 and TRBJ2-5; D is perhaps TRBD2 (5 bases). The V end was cut by 2 bases, the J end by 5 bases, with 12 bases between. Germline loops: CDR1 GTSNPN, CDR2 SVGIG (reference sequence). This CDR3 is built from 13 residues. This CDR3 reads CAWSRASRETQYF. For the CDR3, the DNA is TGTGCCTGGAGTCGGGCTAGCAGGGAGACCCAGTACTTC.

The V call is TRBV14, the J call TRBJ1-6; D not certain. Trimming stripped 1 base from V and 10 bases from J, with 17 bases between. The CDR3 has 16 residues. The V gene's germline CDR1 is SGHDN and CDR2 FVKESK. The CDR3 DNA follows: TGTGCCAGCAGCCAAGTTGGCATACTGGGAGGGTCACCCCTCCACTTT. This encodes CASSQVGILGGSPLHF.